Presented here are 8 T cell receptor beta chains from one specimen sequenced in a study of control samples from healthy donors and cancer patients. This table comes from immunoSEQ multiplex PCR, and its TCRdb copy is limited to in-frame clones, with some not included. The table includes 100,000 to 110,000 clones, roughly 87% detected once. What was sequenced was blood. The source of these receptors is a woman in her 50s in good health.

The V call is TRBV11-1, the J call TRBJ2-7; D is ambiguous. Germline assignment: CDR1 SGHAT and CDR2 FQDESV (reference sequence). Trimming left V 3 bases short and J 4 bases short, with 16 bases between. The length of the CDR3 is 15 residues. The CDR3 region is CASSFGRSFTYEQYF. In DNA form, the CDR3 reads TGTGCCAGCAGCTTTGGTCGGTCTTTCACTTACGAGCAGTACTTC.

This clone has a single count. The chain has TRBV28 and TRBJ2-2, with D perhaps matching TRBD2 (5 bases). CDR1 and CDR2 (germline): MDHEN, SYDVKM. V lost 8 bases and J 6 bases, leaving 25 bases between the germline ends. The CDR3 is made up of 17 amino acids. The CDR3 loop reads CASYHEGADLRAGELFF. As DNA, the CDR3 is TGTGCCAGCTACCACGAGGGTGCGGACTTAAGGGCCGGGGAGCTGTTTTTT.

The chain recombines TRBV9 with TRBJ2-1, with 7 bases identical to TRBD2. CDR3 length: 16 residues. Germline loops: CDR1 SGDLS, CDR2 YYNGEE. Unmatched junction bases numbered 10, after V lost 3 bases and J lost 4 bases. The CDR3 DNA is TGTGCCAGCAGCGCCCAAATGGGGCGGGAGTACAATGAGCAGTTCTTC. Its protein product is CASSAQMGREYNEQFF. Drawing the rest from reference TRBV9 and TRBJ2-1, the complete variable domain is DSGVTQTPKHLITATGQRVTLRCSPRSGDLSVYWYQQSLDQGLQFLIQYYNGEERAKGNILERFSAQQFPDLHSELNLSSLELGDSALYFCASSAQMGREYNEQFFGPGTRLTVL.

The gene calls are TRBV7-9 and TRBJ1-1; possibly TRBD1 for D (6 bases). Trimming shortened V by 2 bases and J by 3 bases, and 7 bases separated the two germline ends. The CDR3 loop spans 13 amino acids. The V gene's germline CDR1 is SEHNR and CDR2 FQNEAQ (reference sequence). CDR3 DNA: TGTGCCAGCAGCTTACCAGGGGACACTGAAGCTTTCTTT. This encodes CASSLPGDTEAFF.

The chain recombines TRBV6-5 with TRBJ2-3, with 12 bases identical to TRBD2. The CDR3 length is 15 residues. J lost 5 bases, V lost 6 bases, and 6 bases had no gene match. The germline gives CDR1 MNHEY, CDR2 SVGAGI. CDR3 in amino acids: CASSRPGLAGDTQYF. The DNA of the CDR3 is TGTGCCAGCAGCCGCCCGGGACTAGCGGGAGATACGCAGTATTTT.

The chain uses TRBV2 and TRBJ1-1; 9 bases agree with TRBD1. The J segment lost 1 base and the V segment lost 6 bases, leaving 0 bases of the junction unmatched. Germline lookup yields CDR1 SNHLY and CDR2 FYNNEI. CDR3 length: 13 amino acids. CDR3 in amino acids: CASRGQGNTEAFF. The CDR3 DNA is TGTGCCAGCAGGGGACAGGGGAACACTGAAGCTTTCTTT.

The count of this clone is one. The V and J genes are TRBV5-6 and TRBJ2-1; unclear D gene. CDR3 size: 12 residues. Trimming took off 1 base at V and 9 bases at J, with 8 bases between the two ends. From germline, CDR1 is SGHDT and CDR2 YYEEEE. The CDR3 reads CASSLFLGEQFF. The CDR3, as DNA: TGTGCCAGCAGCTTGTTTCTCGGTGAGCAGTTCTTC.

This clone was seen just once. The chain joins TRBV6-6 to TRBJ2-3, with D tentatively TRBD2 (5 bases). This CDR3 is 15 amino acids long. The germline gives CDR1 MNHNY, CDR2 SVGAGI (reference sequence). The V and J ends lost 7 bases and 1 base respectively, with 15 bases between them. CDR3 sequence (DNA): TGTGCCAGCACTTCCGGCGGGCTTGGCACAGATACGCAGTATTTT. Amino acids: CASTSGGLGTDTQYF.